The text below deals with one T cell receptor (beta chain). Antigen specificity is unknown. This entry is derived from a study of Graves' ophthalmopathy and Graves' hyperthyroidism. Study findings and constraints: The authors also found most expanded thyroid clonotypes above 0.001 frequency in blood.

Germline CDR1 is PRHDT and CDR2 is FYEKMQ (reference sequence). Trimming took off 5 bases at V and 0 bases at J, with 13 bases between the two ends. This CDR3 has 16 amino acids. The study amplified TCR beta CDR3 regions using RNA transcripts. Second-round multiplex PCR followed a first-round RT-PCR using HTBI primers. TCRdb re-called the multiplex PCR reads through MiXCR, storing one row per CDR3 protein. The table lists almost 750,000 distinct CDR3 sequences, 35% to 50% of them singletons, with less than 55% in the top ten. Where ophthalmopathy was present, donors had moderate-to-severe activity, CAS ≥3, NOSPECS ≥4 and duration under 3 months. Additional autoimmune diseases, uncontrolled infections, pregnancy or lactation disqualified patients. PBMCs were isolated by Ficoll-Paque density gradient centrifugation, using roughly 11 ml of fresh peripheral blood as the starting material.

This chain joins TRBV13 and TRBJ2-2; D perhaps matches TRBD1 (5 bases). The source of this sequence is an adult man with Graves' ophthalmopathy. Sequencing was done on a sample of peripheral blood. CDR3 region: CASSPQGFANTGELFF. Written as DNA, the CDR3 is TGTGCCAGCAGCCCCCAGGGTTTCGCGAACACCGGGGAGCTGTTTTTT.